Given below is one TCR beta chain in context. Its specificity is unknown. An oligonucleotide containing a UMI was ligated to the 3' end of TCR cDNA. Whole-blood samples were 2 to 3 ml of peripheral blood from healthy adult volunteers. Unsorted total RNA, about 1 to 1000 ng, was DNase treated before reverse transcription. This record belongs to a study of naive and memory T cell subsets. The study, taken as a whole, reports: Potentially, T cell activation and differentiation skew this RNA-based measurement.

Ligated cDNA underwent four rounds of PCR with nested alpha and beta constant region primers and SP2. Reverse transcription of blood and skin TCR RNA was primed at alpha and beta constant regions. TCRdb independently ran MiXCR on the 5' RACE reads; one entry per CDR3 protein. The sample carries 50,000 to 65,000 distinct CDR3 sequences, 7.6% recorded once. With 1 base clipped from V and 3 bases from J, the junction kept 3 bases outside the gene matches. The CDR3 is made up of 15 amino acids. Germline CDR1 and CDR2: LGHNA and YNFKEQ. This sequence was found in a female donor in good health. The genes are TRBV4-2 and TRBJ1-1, with 9 bases lining up with TRBD1. The CDR3 nucleotides read TGTGCCAGCAGCCAAGTTACAGGGGGCTACACTGAAGCTTTCTTT. As protein: CASSQVTGGYTEAFF.